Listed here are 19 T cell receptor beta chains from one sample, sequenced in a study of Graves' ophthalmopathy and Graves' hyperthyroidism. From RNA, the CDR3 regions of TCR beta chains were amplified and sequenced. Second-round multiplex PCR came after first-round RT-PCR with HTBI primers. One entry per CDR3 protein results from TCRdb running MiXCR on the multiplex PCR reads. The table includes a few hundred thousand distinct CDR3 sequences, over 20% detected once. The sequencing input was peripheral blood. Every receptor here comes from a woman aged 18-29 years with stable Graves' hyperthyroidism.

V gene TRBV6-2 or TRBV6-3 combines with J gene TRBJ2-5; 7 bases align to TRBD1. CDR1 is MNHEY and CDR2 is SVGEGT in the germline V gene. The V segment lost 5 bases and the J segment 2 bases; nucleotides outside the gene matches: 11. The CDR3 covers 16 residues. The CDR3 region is CASSDRDGRIQETQYF. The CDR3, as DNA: TGTGCCAGCAGTGACAGGGACGGAAGAATACAAGAGACCCAGTACTTC.

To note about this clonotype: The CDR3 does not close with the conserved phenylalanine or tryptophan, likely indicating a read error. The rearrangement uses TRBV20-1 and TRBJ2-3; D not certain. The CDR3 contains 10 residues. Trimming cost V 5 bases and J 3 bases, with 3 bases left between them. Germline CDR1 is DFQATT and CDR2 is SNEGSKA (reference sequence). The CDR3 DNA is TGCAGTGCTTCTACAGATACGCAGTATTGT. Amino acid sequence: CSASTDTQYC.

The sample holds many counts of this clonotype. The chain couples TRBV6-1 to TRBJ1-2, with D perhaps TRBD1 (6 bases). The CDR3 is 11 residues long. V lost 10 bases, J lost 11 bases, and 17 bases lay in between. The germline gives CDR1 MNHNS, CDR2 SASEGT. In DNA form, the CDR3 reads TGTGCCATCAGAAACACAGGGAGGTACACCTTC. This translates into CAIRNTGRYTF.

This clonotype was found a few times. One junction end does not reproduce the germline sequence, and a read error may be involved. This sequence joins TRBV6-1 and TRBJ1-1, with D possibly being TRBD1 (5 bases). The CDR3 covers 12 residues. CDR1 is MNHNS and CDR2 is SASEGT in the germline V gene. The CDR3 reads CASRPGGTDAFF. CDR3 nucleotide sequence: TGTGCCAGTCGACCGGGTGGGACTGATGCTTTCTTT.

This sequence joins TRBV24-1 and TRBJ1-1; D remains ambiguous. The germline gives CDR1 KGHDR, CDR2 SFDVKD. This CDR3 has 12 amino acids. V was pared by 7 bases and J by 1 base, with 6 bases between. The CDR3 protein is CATRDANTEAFF. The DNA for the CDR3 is TGTGCCACCAGGGACGCGAACACTGAAGCTTTCTTT.

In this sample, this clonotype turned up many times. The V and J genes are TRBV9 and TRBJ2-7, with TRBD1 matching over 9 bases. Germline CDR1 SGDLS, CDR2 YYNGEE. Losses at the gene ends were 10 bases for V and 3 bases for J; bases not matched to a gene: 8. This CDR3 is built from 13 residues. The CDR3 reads CASGTGTVYEQYF. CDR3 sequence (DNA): TGTGCCTCCGGGACAGGGACTGTCTACGAGCAGTACTTC.

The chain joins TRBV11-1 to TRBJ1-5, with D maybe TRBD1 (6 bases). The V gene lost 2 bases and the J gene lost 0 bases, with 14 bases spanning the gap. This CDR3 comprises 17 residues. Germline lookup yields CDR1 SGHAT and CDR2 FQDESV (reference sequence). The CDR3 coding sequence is TGTGCCAGCAGCTTAACTCCAGGGGCCGATAGCAATCAGCCCCAGCATTTT. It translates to CASSLTPGADSNQPQHF.

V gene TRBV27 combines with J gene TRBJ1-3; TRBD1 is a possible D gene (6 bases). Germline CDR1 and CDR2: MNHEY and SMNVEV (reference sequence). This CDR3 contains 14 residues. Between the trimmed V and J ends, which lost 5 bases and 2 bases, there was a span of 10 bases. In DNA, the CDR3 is TGTGCCAGCAGTGCGGGACACGCTGGAAACACCATATATTTT. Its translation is CASSAGHAGNTIYF.

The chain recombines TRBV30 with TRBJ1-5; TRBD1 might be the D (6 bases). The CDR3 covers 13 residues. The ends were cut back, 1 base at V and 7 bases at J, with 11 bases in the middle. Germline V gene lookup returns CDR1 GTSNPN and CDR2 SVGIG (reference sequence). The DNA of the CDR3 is TGTGCCTGGAGTGCAGGGACACAGCAGCCCCAGCATTTT. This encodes CAWSAGTQQPQHF.

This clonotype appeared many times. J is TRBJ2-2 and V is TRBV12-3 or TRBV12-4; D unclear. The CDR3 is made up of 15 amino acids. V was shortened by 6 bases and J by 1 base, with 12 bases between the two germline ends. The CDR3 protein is CASSSTPQNTGELFF. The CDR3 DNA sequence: TGTGCCAGCAGCTCCACCCCACAGAACACCGGGGAGCTGTTTTTT.

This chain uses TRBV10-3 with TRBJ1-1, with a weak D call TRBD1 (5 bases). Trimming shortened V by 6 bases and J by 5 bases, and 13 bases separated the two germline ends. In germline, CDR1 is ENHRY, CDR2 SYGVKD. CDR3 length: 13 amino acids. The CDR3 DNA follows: TGTGCCATCAGAGACGTAGGGGAAACTGAAGCTTTCTTT. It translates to CAIRDVGETEAFF.

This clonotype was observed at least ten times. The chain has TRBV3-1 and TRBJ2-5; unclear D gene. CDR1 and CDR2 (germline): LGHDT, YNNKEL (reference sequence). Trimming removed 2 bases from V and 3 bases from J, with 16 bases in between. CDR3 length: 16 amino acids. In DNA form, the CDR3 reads TGTGCCAGCAGCCAATCTACCGACCTCTCAAAAGAGACCCAGTACTTC. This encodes CASSQSTDLSKETQYF.

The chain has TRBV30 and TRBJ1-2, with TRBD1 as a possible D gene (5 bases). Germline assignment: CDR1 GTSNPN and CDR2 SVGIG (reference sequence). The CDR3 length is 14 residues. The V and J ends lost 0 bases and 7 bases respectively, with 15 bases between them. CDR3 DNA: TGTGCCTGGAGTGTTTTCTCCGGGACCCCTGGCTACACCTTC. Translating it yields CAWSVFSGTPGYTF.

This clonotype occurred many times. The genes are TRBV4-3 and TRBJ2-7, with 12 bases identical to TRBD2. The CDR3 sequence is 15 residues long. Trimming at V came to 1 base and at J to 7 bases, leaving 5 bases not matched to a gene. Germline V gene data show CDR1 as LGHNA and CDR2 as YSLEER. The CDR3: CASSQVGLAGNEQYF. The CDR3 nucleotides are TGCGCCAGCAGCCAAGTCGGACTAGCGGGAAATGAGCAGTACTTC.

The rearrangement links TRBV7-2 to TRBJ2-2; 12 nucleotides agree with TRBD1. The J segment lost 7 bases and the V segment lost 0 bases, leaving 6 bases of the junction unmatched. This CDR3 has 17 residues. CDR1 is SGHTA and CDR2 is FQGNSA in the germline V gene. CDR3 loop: CASSLAPGQGAHGELFF. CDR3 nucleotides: TGTGCCAGCAGCTTAGCGCCGGGACAGGGGGCACACGGGGAGCTGTTTTTT.

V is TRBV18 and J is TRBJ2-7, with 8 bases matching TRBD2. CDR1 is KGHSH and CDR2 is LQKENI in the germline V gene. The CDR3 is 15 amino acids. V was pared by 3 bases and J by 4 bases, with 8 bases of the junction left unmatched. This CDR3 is CASSPTGGRSYEQYF. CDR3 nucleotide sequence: TGTGCCAGCTCACCTACGGGAGGGCGGTCATACGAGCAGTACTTC.

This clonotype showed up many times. CDR3 sequence (DNA): TGTGCCAGCAGTGGTCTGGGCCGGGCTGGGAGCAATCAGCCCCAGCATTTT. The encoded protein is CASSGLGRAGSNQPQHF. This chain joins TRBV6-1 and TRBJ1-5; D is undetermined. The CDR3 has 17 amino acids. CDR1 MNHNS and CDR2 SASEGT come from the germline V gene. V shed 4 bases and J shed 1 base, with 17 bases lying between them.

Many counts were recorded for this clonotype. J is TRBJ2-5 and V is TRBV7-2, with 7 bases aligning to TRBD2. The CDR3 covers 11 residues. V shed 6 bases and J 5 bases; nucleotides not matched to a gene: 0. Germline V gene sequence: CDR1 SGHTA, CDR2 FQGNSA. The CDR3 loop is CASRGGETQYF. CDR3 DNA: TGTGCCAGCAGGGGAGGGGAGACCCAGTACTTC.

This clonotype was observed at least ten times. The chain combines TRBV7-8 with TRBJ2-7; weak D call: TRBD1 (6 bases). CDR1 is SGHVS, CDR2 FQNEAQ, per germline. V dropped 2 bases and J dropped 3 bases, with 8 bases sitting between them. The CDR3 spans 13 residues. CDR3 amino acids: CASSLRQVYEQYF. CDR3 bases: TGTGCCAGCAGCTTAAGACAGGTCTACGAGCAGTACTTC.